What follows are 9 T cell receptor beta chains derived from one specimen sequenced in a study of CD8 T cells in ankylosing spondylitis. These receptors are not linked to any known antigen. The study, taken as a whole, reports: Within ankylosing spondylitis blood, a TCR beta motif made up of eight highly homologous variants appeared to be characteristic.

In TCRdb, the 5' RACE reads were re-called with MiXCR into one record per CDR3 protein. The sample lists 450,000 to 550,000 distinct CDR3 sequences, roughly 5.2% occurring once. Sequenced material: blood, either unsorted or a sorted T cell fraction (not recorded which). All receptors come from a male donor with ankylosing spondylitis.

This clonotype was seen ten or more times. This sequence joins TRBV2 and TRBJ2-3; D gene ambiguous. Looked up from germline, CDR1 is SNHLY and CDR2 is FYNNEI. The CDR3 is 13 amino acids. Trimming shortened V by 1 base and J by 2 bases, and 4 bases separated the two germline ends. As DNA, the CDR3 is TGTGCCAGCAGTGAAGGACCCACAGATACGCAGTATTTT. Encoded protein: CASSEGPTDTQYF.

The rearrangement uses TRBV7-8 and TRBJ2-7; D is possibly TRBD1 (5 bases). The ends were cut back, 5 bases at V and 0 bases at J, with 11 bases in the middle. This CDR3 has 14 residues. Germline CDR1 and CDR2: SGHVS and FQNEAQ. CDR3 bases: TGTGCCAGCAGCGGGCGACAGAGCTCCTACGAGCAGTACTTC. Translation: CASSGRQSSYEQYF.

In this sample, this clonotype turned up many times. The genes are TRBV4-3 and TRBJ1-5; D remains ambiguous. Trimming removed 9 bases at V and 5 bases at J, with 14 bases between. The germline CDR1 and CDR2 sequences are LGHNA and YSLEER. The CDR3 loop spans 13 amino acids. In DNA, the CDR3 is TGCGCCAGTTCCCTGGAAATTCATCAGCCCCAGCATTTT. It translates to CASSLEIHQPQHF.

In its sample, this clonotype was seen many times. V is TRBV7-9 and J is TRBJ1-5; D ambiguous. Germline V gene sequence: CDR1 SEHNR, CDR2 FQNEAQ (reference sequence). V lost 5 bases, J lost 3 bases, and 5 bases lay in between. The CDR3 runs 12 residues. CDR3 sequence reads: CASSRHNQPQHF. The CDR3 bases are TGTGCCAGCAGCCGGCACAATCAGCCCCAGCATTTT. The whole variable domain, remainder taken from reference TRBV7-9 and TRBJ1-5, is DTGVSQNPRHKITKRGQNVTFRCDPISEHNRLYWYRQTLGQGPEFLTYFQNEAQLEKSRLLSDRFSAERPKGSFSTLEIQRTEQGDSAMYLCASSRHNQPQHFGDGTRLSIL.

Ten or more counts support this clonotype. The rearrangement joins TRBV5-4 to TRBJ2-1, with 7 bases identical to TRBD1. The V gene's germline CDR1 is SGHNT and CDR2 YYREEE (reference sequence). This CDR3 region has 17 residues. Unmatched junction bases numbered 13, after V lost 4 bases and J lost 3 bases. The CDR3 DNA is TGTGCCAGCAGCCCCGCTACAGGGGACACGGGCTACAATGAGCAGTTCTTC. Translation: CASSPATGDTGYNEQFF.

This clonotype was seen only a few times. V and J are TRBV10-3 and TRBJ2-1; D call uncertain. There are 15 residues in the CDR3. The germline CDR1 and CDR2 sequences are ENHRY and SYGVKD. V lost 10 bases to trimming and J lost 0 bases, with 16 bases between them. The CDR3 region has the DNA TGTGCCACCGAGGATGGACCCACCTCCTACAATGAGCAGTTCTTC. It codes for CATEDGPTSYNEQFF.

This clonotype was seen many times. The CDR3 protein is CSVGNIGGDTDTQYF. CDR3 coding DNA: TGCAGCGTTGGGAACATAGGCGGGGACACAGATACGCAGTATTTT. The chain links TRBV29-1 to TRBJ2-3, with D perhaps TRBD2 (6 bases). The V and J ends lost 4 bases and 2 bases respectively, with 16 bases between them. This CDR3 region has 15 residues. Germline assignment: CDR1 SQVTM and CDR2 ANQGSEA.

A note on this clonotype: A single base separates this from a much larger clone, so it may be a read error. This chain connects TRBV7-9 to TRBJ2-7, with 9 bases fitting TRBD1. Germline V gene sequence: CDR1 SEHNR, CDR2 FQNEAQ (reference sequence). Unmatched junction bases numbered 4, after V lost 2 bases and J lost 2 bases. The CDR3 length is 15 residues. CDR3 sequence: CASSLSWDRAYEQYF. The CDR3, as DNA: TGTGCCAGCAGCTTAAGTTGGGACAGGGCCTACGAGCAGTACTTC.

There are many counts of this clonotype. The gene calls are TRBV27 and TRBJ1-3; 8 bases align to TRBD1. The CDR3 totals 14 residues. The J segment lost 7 bases and the V segment lost 4 bases, leaving 6 bases of the junction unmatched. CDR1 and CDR2 (germline): MNHEY, SMNVEV (reference sequence). CDR3: CASSWNRGSNTIYF. DNA for the CDR3: TGTGCCAGCAGTTGGAACAGGGGGTCGAACACCATATATTTT.